This T cell receptor beta chain emerged from a study of cytotoxic CD8 clonotypes in ibrutinib-treated CLL. At the level of the study: Investigators reported roughly 25 partial and 2 complete responses; after median about 74 months, approximately 15 patients remained remitted and roughly 12 progressed.

This clone showed up just a few times. What it binds is not known. The table came from immunoSEQ multiplex PCR; TCRdb's copy has only in-frame clones and leaves some out. Altogether 250,000 to 350,000 clones are present, about 72% being singletons, with the ten largest covering about 5%. Study-level points and caveats: Higher clonality was seen at ibrutinib response and a return toward baseline at progression.

CDR3 length: 15 residues. Germline loops: CDR1 SGDLS, CDR2 YYNGEE. V lost 7 bases to trimming and J lost 3 bases; unmatched junction nucleotides: 11. This TCR came from a human donor with chronic lymphocytic leukemia. The chain joins TRBV9 to TRBJ2-3; 7 bases align to TRBD2. The specimen was PBMCs, collected at disease progression, from a patient treated with ibrutinib. The DNA of the CDR3 is TGTGCCAGCGGTCCCGGGGGGAGTGCAACAGATACGCAGTATTTT. Its translation: CASGPGGSATDTQYF.